These 13 T cell receptor beta chains were all obtained from the same sample, sequenced in a study of vaccination and CD4 T cells after COVID-19. These receptors' targets are unknown. The Oncomine TCR Beta short-read assay was applied to DNA of cultured CD4+ T cells. From cultured CD4+ T cells, genomic DNA was extracted. TCRdb ran MiXCR on the PCR reads and lists one entry per CDR3 protein. The sample records roughly 9,100 distinct CDR3 sequences, under 50% being singletons. The treatment is: roughly 10-day PBMC culture with coronavirus spike peptide pools or control peptides (ViraFEST assay). Researchers collected the unexposed donor's CD4+ T cells before the COVID-19 pandemic (2011-2018). The sequencing input was CD4+ T cells from blood, cultured in vitro. Receptors originate from a human donor in good health.

This clonotype was picked up a small number of times. CDR3 protein: CASRRRINQPQHF. The CDR3 nucleotides are TGTGCCAGCCGAAGGCGGATCAATCAGCCCCAGCATTTT. V is TRBV6-1 and J is TRBJ1-5; D ambiguous. This CDR3 comprises 13 residues. The ends were cut back, 8 bases at V and 3 bases at J, with 11 bases in the middle. CDR1 and CDR2 (germline): MNHNS, SASEGT.

The chain combines TRBV7-3 with TRBJ1-1; D perhaps matches TRBD1 (6 bases). The CDR3 length is 13 residues. Trimming took off 5 bases at V and 10 bases at J, with 17 bases between the two ends. Germline V gives CDR1 SGHTA, CDR2 FQGTGA. CDR3 sequence reads: CASSEQGLEGAFF. CDR3 bases: TGTGCCAGCAGCGAACAGGGATTGGAAGGAGCTTTCTTT. The complete variable domain, with remaining parts taken from reference TRBV7-3 and TRBJ1-1, reads GAGVSQTPSNKVTEKGKYVELRCDPISGHTALYWYRQSLGQGPEFLIYFQGTGAADDSGLPNDRFFAVRPEGSVSTLKIQRTERGDSAVYLCASSEQGLEGAFFGQGTRLTVV.

This clonotype was seen more than once but under ten times. This rearrangement joins TRBV20-1 to TRBJ1-5, with D tentatively TRBD1 (6 bases). Trimming removed 3 bases at V and 3 bases at J, with 15 bases between. The CDR3 covers 15 residues. Germline V lookup: CDR1 DFQATT, CDR2 SNEGSKA (reference sequence). DNA of the CDR3: TGCAGTGCTAGTTTAGCGGGGGCCTACAATCAGCCCCAGCATTTT. Translated, it gives CSASLAGAYNQPQHF.

The gene calls are TRBV12-3 or TRBV12-4 and TRBJ1-6; 10 bases map to TRBD1. The CDR3 has 15 amino acids. V dropped 5 bases and J dropped 9; count of bases not matched to a gene: 7. The CDR3 here is CASSLRQGAGSPLHF. The DNA for the CDR3 is TGTGCCAGCAGTCTCCGACAGGGGGCAGGTTCACCCCTCCACTTT.

The table lists this clonotype with a few counts. The chain employs TRBV20-1 and TRBJ2-5; TRBD2 agrees at 7 bases. The CDR3 consists of 14 residues. V shed 2 bases and J 2 bases; nucleotides not matched to a gene: 5. The germline gives CDR1 DFQATT, CDR2 SNEGSKA (reference sequence). CDR3 bases: TGCAGTGCTAGACTCCCGGGGGGTCAAGAGACCCAGTACTTC. This codes for CSARLPGGQETQYF.

This clonotype showed up just a few times. The chain combines TRBV20-1 with TRBJ1-1; D ambiguous. CDR3 size: 14 residues. Germline V CDR1 and CDR2: DFQATT, SNEGSKA (reference sequence). With 0 bases removed from V and 0 bases from J, the gap between germline ends came to 8 bases. CDR3 protein: CSARDRSLNTEAFF. The CDR3 DNA sequence: TGCAGTGCTAGAGATCGGTCCTTGAACACTGAAGCTTTCTTT.

The chain couples TRBV20-1 to TRBJ1-1, with D uncertain. V shed 1 base and J shed 0 bases, with 9 bases lying between them. The CDR3 has 14 residues. From germline, CDR1 is DFQATT and CDR2 SNEGSKA (reference sequence). The CDR3 region is CSARVSVMNTEAFF. In nucleotides, the CDR3 is TGCAGTGCTAGAGTGTCTGTTATGAACACTGAAGCTTTCTTT.

V is TRBV12-3 or TRBV12-4 and J is TRBJ1-2; the match to TRBD1 covers 10 bases. With 4 bases clipped from V and 5 bases from J, the junction kept 1 base outside the gene matches. The CDR3 totals 13 residues. The CDR3 loop reads CASSWDRGYGYTF. CDR3 DNA sequence: TGTGCCAGCAGTTGGGACAGGGGATATGGCTACACCTTC.

J is TRBJ1-1 and V is TRBV6-1; D call uncertain. The germline gives CDR1 MNHNS, CDR2 SASEGT. The CDR3 sequence is 14 residues long. Trimming shortened V by 7 bases and J by 0 bases, and 12 bases separated the two germline ends. CDR3 nucleotides: TGTGCCAGCACCCAGGACGGCATGAACACTGAAGCTTTCTTT. Its translation is CASTQDGMNTEAFF.

The rearrangement uses TRBV6-1 and TRBJ1-3; possibly TRBD1 for D (6 bases). The CDR3 length is 14 residues. Germline loops: CDR1 MNHNS, CDR2 SASEGT. Trimming removed 5 bases at V and 6 bases at J, with 14 bases between. In DNA form, the CDR3 reads TGTGCCAGCAGTACCGGACAGCTGGCAAACACCATATATTTT. It translates to CASSTGQLANTIYF.

This chain uses TRBV7-2 with TRBJ1-6; no clear D. Germline V gene sequence: CDR1 SGHTA, CDR2 FQGNSA. There are 13 residues in the CDR3. V was pared by 5 bases and J by 9 bases, with 11 bases between. CDR3 DNA: TGTGCCAGCAGCCCAACATCAAGTTCACCCCTCCACTTT. Its protein is CASSPTSSSPLHF.

The chain is built from TRBV5-1 and TRBJ1-6; D is perhaps TRBD1 (5 bases). Trimming shortened V by 3 bases and J by 5 bases, and 12 bases separated the two germline ends. Germline V lookup: CDR1 SGHRS, CDR2 YFSETQ. The CDR3 covers 15 residues. The CDR3 coding sequence is TGCGCCAGCAGCTACGGGACGGCAGATAATTCACCCCTCCACTTT. Translated, it gives CASSYGTADNSPLHF. Based on the CDR3 plus reference TRBV5-1 and TRBJ1-6, the full variable domain is KAGVTQTPRYLIKTRGQQVTLSCSPISGHRSVSWYQQTPGQGLQFLFEYFSETQRNKGNFPGRFSGRQFSNSRSEMNVSTLELGDSALYLCASSYGTADNSPLHFGNGTRLTVT.

V gene TRBV10-3 combines with J gene TRBJ2-7; 9 nucleotides agree with TRBD1. In germline, CDR1 is ENHRY, CDR2 SYGVKD. V lost 8 bases, J lost 3 bases, and 5 bases stayed unmatched. CDR3 length: 13 amino acids. The chain's CDR3 is CAIGGQGYYEQYF. In DNA, the CDR3 is TGTGCCATCGGGGGACAGGGTTACTACGAGCAGTACTTC.